This T cell receptor (beta chain) originates from a study of radiotherapy plus CTLA-4 blockade in lung cancer. Only in-frame clones appear in the TCRdb table, and some are missing; sequencing was by immunoSEQ multiplex PCR. This repertoire shows about 120,000 clones, 85% to 90% found once; its top ten account for just under 7%. This clone occurred once. The CDR3 sequence is 15 residues long. With 2 bases clipped from V and 5 bases from J, the junction kept 4 bases outside the gene matches. Germline V gene sequence: CDR1 LNHNV, CDR2 YYDKDF (reference sequence). The rearrangement uses TRBV15 and TRBJ2-2, with 8 bases matching TRBD2. This TCR came from a human donor with non-small cell lung cancer that progressed on radiotherapy plus ipilimumab. This specimen was peripheral blood, taken from a patient treated with radiotherapy plus ipilimumab. The CDR3 loop reads CATSRIREGTGELFF. CDR3 nucleotides: TGTGCCACCAGCAGAATACGGGAGGGTACCGGGGAGCTGTTTTTT.